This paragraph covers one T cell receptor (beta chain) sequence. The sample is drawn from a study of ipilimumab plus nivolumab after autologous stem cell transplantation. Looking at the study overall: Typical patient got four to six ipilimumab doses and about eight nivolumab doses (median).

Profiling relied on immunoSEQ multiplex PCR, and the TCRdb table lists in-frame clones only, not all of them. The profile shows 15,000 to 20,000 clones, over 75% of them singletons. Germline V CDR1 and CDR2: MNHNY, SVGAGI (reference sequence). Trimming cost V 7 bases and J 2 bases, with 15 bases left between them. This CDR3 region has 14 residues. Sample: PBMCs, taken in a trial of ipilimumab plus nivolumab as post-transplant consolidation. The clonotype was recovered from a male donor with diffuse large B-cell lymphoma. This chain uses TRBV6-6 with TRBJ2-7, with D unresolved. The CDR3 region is CASNTLGRTYEQYF. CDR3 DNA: TGTGCCAGCAACACCCTAGGCAGGACCTACGAGCAGTACTTC.